This T cell receptor (beta chain) was obtained from a study of CD8+CD57+ T cells in acquired aplastic anemia. General observations from the study: In common between the patients and the controls were more than 25 CD8+ CDR3 sequences.

This clonotype was counted ten times or more. The antigen remains undetermined. Profiling of TCR beta VDJ combinations and CDR3 sequences used genomic DNA as template. TCRdb reprocessed the reads via MiXCR and lists one record per CDR3 protein. The data hold some 140,000 distinct CDR3 sequences, with 41% observed a single time. CDR1 and CDR2 (germline): SQVTM, ANQGSEA. The V end lost 5 bases, the J end lost 1 base, and 8 bases lay between the germline ends. The CDR3 length is 12 residues. The sample comprised sorted CD4+, CD8+, or CD8+CD57+ T cells (not recorded which) from PBMCs. The chain employs TRBV29-1 and TRBJ2-5; tentatively, D is TRBD2 (5 bases). This receptor was obtained from a human donor in good health, serving as a control. In DNA, the CDR3 is TGCAGCGTTCTCCGGGGCCAAGAGACCCAGTACTTC. Its protein is CSVLRGQETQYF.